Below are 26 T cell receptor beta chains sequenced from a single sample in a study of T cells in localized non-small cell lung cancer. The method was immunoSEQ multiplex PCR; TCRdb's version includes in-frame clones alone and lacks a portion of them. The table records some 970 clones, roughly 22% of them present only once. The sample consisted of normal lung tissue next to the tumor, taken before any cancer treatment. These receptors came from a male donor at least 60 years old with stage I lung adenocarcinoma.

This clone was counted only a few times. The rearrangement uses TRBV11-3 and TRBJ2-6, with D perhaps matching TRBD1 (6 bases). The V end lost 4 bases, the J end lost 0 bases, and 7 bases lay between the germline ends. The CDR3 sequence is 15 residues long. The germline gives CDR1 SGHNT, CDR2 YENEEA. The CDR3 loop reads CASSSGASGANVLTF. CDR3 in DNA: TGTGCCAGCAGCTCAGGGGCCTCTGGGGCCAACGTCCTGACTTTC.

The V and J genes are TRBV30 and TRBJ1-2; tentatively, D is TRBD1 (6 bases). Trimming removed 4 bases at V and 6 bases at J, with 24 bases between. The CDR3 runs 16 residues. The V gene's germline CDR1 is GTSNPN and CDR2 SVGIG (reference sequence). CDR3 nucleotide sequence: TGTGCCTGGACGGGGGGCGCGGTGGCAGGACCACATGGCTACACCTTC. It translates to CAWTGGAVAGPHGYTF.

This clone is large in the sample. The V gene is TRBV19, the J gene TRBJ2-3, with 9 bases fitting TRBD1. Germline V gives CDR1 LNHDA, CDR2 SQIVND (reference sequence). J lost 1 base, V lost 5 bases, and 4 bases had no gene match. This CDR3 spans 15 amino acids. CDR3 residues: CASSEDRGGTDTQYF. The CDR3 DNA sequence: TGTGCCAGTAGTGAGGACAGGGGCGGCACAGATACGCAGTATTTT.

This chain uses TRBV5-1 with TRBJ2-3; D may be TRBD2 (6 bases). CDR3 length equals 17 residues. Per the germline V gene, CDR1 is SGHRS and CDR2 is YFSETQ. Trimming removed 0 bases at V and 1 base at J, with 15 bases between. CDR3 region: CASSLELRGTGTDTQYF. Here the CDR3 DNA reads TGCGCCAGCAGCTTGGAGTTACGGGGGACCGGCACAGATACGCAGTATTTT.

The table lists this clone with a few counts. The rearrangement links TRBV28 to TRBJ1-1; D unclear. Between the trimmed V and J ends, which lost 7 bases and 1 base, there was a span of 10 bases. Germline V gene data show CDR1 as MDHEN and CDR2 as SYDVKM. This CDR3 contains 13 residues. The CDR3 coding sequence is TGTGCCAGCACCCTAGCTGCGAACACTGAAGCTTTCTTT. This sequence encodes CASTLAANTEAFF.

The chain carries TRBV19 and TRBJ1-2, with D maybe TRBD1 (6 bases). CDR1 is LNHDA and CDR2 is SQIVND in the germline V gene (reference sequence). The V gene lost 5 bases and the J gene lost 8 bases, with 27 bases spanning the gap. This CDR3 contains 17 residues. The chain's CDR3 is CASSLRLTGLGVAGYTF. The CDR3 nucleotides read TGTGCCAGTAGTCTTCGCCTCACAGGGTTGGGGGTCGCAGGCTACACCTTC.

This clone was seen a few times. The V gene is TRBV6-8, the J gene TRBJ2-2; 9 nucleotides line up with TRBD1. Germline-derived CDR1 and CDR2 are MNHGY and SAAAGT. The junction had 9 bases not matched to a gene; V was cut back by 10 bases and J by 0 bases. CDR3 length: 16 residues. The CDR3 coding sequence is TGTGCCATCAGCACGGGACAGGGCCCGAACACCGGGGAGCTGTTTTTT. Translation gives CAISTGQGPNTGELFF.

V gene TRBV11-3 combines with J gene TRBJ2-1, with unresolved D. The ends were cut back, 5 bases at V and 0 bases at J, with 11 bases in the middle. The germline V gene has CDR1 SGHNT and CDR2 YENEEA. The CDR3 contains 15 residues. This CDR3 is CASSPGRSSYNEQFF. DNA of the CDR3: TGTGCCAGCAGCCCCGGACGAAGCTCCTACAATGAGCAGTTCTTC.

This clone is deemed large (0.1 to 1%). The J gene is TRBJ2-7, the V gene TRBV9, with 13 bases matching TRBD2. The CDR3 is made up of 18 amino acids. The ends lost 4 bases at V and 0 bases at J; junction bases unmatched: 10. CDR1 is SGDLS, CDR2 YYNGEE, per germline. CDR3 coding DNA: TGTGCCAGCAGCTGGACTAGCGGGAGAATACCGATCTCCTACGAGCAGTACTTC. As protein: CASSWTSGRIPISYEQYF.

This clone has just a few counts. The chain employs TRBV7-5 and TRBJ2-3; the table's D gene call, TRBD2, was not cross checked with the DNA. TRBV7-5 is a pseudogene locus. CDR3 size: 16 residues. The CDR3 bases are TGTGCCAGCAGCTTGTTAAATAGCGGGAGCGCCGATACGCAGTATTTT. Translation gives CASSLLNSGSADTQYF.

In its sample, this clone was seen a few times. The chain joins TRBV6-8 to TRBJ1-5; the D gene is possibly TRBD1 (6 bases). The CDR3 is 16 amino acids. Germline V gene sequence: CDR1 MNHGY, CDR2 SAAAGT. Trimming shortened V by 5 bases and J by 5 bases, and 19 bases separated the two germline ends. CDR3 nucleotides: TGTGCCAGCAGTATCACAGGGTCCCGAGTGGATCAGCCCCAGCATTTT. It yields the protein CASSITGSRVDQPQHF.

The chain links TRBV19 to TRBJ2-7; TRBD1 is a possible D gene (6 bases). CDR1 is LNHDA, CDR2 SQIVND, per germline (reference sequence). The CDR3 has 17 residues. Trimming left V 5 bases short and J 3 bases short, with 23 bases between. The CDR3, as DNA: TGTGCCAGTAGTCCGACCCCACCAGGACAGCCTTACTACGAGCAGTACTTC. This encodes CASSPTPPGQPYYEQYF.

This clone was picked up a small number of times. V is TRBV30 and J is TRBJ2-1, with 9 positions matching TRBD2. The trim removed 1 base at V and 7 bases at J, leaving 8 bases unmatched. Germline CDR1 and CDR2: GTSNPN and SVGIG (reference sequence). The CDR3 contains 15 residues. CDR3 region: CAWSEGASGTNEQFF. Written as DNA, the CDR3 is TGTGCCTGGAGTGAGGGGGCTAGCGGGACTAATGAGCAGTTCTTC.

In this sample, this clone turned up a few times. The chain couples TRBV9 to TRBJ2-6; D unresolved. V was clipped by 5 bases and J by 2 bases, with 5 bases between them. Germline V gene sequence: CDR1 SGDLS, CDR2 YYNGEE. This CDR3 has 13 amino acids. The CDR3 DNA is TGTGCCAGCAGTTGGGCTGGGGCCAACGTCCTGACTTTC. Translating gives CASSWAGANVLTF.

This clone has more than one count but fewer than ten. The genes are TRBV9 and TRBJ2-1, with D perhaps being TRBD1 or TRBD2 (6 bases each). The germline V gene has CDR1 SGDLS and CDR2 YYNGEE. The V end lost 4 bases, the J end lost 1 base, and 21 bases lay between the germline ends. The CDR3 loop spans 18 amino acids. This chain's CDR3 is CASSPSLRGARSYNEQFF. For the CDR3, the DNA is TGTGCCAGCAGCCCCAGTTTAAGGGGGGCCCGTTCCTACAATGAGCAGTTCTTC.

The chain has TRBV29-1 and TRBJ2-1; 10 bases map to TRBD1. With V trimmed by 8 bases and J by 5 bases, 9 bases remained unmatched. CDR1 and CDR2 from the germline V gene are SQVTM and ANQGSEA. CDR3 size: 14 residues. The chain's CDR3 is CSTDPDRGDNEQFF. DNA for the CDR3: TGCAGCACTGACCCGGACAGGGGGGACAATGAGCAGTTCTTC.

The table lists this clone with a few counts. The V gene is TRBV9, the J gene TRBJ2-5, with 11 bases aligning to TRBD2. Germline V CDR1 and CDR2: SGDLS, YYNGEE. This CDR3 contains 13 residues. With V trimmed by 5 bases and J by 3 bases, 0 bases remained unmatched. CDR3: CASRGLAEETQYF. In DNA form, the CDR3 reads TGTGCCAGCAGGGGACTAGCGGAAGAGACCCAGTACTTC.

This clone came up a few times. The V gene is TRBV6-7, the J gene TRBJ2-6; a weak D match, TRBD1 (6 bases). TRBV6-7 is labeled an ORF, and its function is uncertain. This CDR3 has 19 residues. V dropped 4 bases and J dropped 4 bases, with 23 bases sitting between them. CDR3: CASSLIVVTGSSGANVLTF. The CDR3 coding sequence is TGTGCCAGCAGTTTAATCGTCGTGACAGGCTCGTCCGGGGCCAACGTCCTGACTTTC.

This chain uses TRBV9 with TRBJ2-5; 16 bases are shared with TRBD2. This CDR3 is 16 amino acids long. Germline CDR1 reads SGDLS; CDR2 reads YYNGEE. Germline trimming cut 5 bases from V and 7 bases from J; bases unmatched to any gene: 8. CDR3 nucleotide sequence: TGTGCCAGCAGAATGGGACTAGCGGGAGGGCCTGGGACCCAGTACTTC. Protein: CASRMGLAGGPGTQYF. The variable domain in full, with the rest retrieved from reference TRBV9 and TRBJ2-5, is DSGVTQTPKHLITATGQRVTLRCSPRSGDLSVYWYQQSLDQGLQFLIQYYNGEERAKGNILERFSAQQFPDLHSELNLSSLELGDSALYFCASRMGLAGGPGTQYFGPGTRLLVL.

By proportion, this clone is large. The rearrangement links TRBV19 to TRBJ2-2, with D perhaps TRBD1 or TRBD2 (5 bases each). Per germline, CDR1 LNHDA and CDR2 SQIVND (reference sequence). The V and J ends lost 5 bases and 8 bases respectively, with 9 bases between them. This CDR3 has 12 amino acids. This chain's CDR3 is CASSVGEGELFF. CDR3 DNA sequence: TGTGCCAGTAGTGTGGGGGAAGGGGAGCTGTTTTTT.

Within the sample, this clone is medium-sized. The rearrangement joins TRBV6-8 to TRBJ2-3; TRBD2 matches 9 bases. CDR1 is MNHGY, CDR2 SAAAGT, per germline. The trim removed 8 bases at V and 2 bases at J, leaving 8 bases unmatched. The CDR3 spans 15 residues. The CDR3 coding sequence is TGTGCCAGCCAGCTGCTAGCGGGACCCACAGATACGCAGTATTTT. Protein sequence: CASQLLAGPTDTQYF.

This CDR3 reads CASSPLASAYNEQFF. DNA of the CDR3: TGTGCCAGCTCACCTCTGGCTAGCGCGTACAATGAGCAGTTCTTC. The chain combines TRBV18 with TRBJ2-1; D might be TRBD2 (6 bases). Germline CDR1 and CDR2: KGHSH and LQKENI. V was trimmed by 3 bases and J by 4 bases, leaving 13 bases between them. The CDR3 extends over 15 amino acids.

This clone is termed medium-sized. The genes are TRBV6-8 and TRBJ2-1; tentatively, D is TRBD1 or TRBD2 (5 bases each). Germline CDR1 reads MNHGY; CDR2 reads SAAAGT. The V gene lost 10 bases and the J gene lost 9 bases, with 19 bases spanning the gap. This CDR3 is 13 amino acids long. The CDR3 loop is CATRRDGEGEQFF. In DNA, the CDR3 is TGTGCCACCCGAAGGGACGGAGAGGGTGAGCAGTTCTTC.

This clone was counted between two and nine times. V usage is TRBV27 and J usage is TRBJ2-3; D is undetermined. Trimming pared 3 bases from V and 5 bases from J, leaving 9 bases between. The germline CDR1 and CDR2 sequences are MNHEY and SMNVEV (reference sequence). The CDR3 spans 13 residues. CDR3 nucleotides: TGTGCCAGCAGTTTCCCGGGCGTAGATACGCAGTATTTT. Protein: CASSFPGVDTQYF.

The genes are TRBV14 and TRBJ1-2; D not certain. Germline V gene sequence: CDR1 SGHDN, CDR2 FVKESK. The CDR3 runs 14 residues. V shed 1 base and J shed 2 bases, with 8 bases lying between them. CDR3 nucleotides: TGTGCCAGCAGCCAAGCGGTCGGAAACTATGGCTACACCTTC. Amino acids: CASSQAVGNYGYTF.

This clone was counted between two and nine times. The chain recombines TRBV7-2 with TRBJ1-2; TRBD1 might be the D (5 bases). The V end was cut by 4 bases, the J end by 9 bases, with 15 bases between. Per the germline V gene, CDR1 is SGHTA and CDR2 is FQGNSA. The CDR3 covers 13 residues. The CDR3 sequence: CASSWAREERYTF. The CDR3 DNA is TGTGCCAGCAGCTGGGCCAGGGAAGAACGCTACACCTTC.